The present T cell receptor beta chain was sequenced within a study of radiation and T cells in renal cell carcinoma. General study points: Top tumor clonotypes rose in blood 2 weeks post-radiation, then contracted.

As for time point: blood 2 weeks post-SBRT. Treatment here: 15 Gy SBRT to primary tumor, nephrectomy 4 weeks later. Serial blood draws occurred at baseline and 2 and 4 weeks post-SBRT. This renal cell carcinoma was of the clear cell type. Data came from immunoSEQ multiplex PCR; TCRdb stores just in-frame clones and leaves some out. This sample has roughly 130,000 clones, with 88% found just once. Concerning this clone itself: What it binds is not known.

The receptor was derived from a woman between 65 and 79 years old with renal cell carcinoma. The specimen comprised blood, sampled from a patient whose treatment included radiotherapy and nephrectomy.

The CDR3 DNA follows: TGTGCCAGCACTAACGGGCTAGCCGGCACAGATACGCAGTATTTT. It yields the protein CASTNGLAGTDTQYF. V and J are TRBV9 and TRBJ2-3; TRBD2 is a possible D gene (5 bases). The CDR3 covers 15 residues. Looked up from germline, CDR1 is SGDLS and CDR2 is YYNGEE. Deletions cut 6 bases from V and 1 base from J, with 15 bases between.